These 19 T cell receptor beta chains came from one sample sequenced in a study of cytomegalovirus exposure and HLA in healthy donors. Using immunoSEQ multiplex PCR, the repertoire was profiled, and TCRdb retains in-frame clones only, with some absent. The sample holds about 55,000 clones, 90% seen once. The sample comprised PBMCs. These receptors were collected from a young man in good health and CMV-seronegative.

CDR3 in amino acids: CASSPTTSGSYNEQFF. The CDR3 nucleotides read TGTGCCAGCAGCCCGACGACTAGCGGCTCCTACAATGAGCAGTTCTTC. The chain combines TRBV5-4 with TRBJ2-1, with 9 positions matching TRBD2. The V segment lost 4 bases and the J segment 0 bases; nucleotides outside the gene matches: 5. CDR1 and CDR2 from the germline V gene are SGHNT and YYREEE (reference sequence). This CDR3 is 16 amino acids long.

This clone was counted a few times. V usage is TRBV19 and J usage is TRBJ2-7, with D possibly matching TRBD1 (6 bases). The CDR3 has 15 residues. V lost 3 bases and J 4 bases, leaving 16 bases between the germline ends. Germline-derived CDR1 and CDR2 are LNHDA and SQIVND (reference sequence). The CDR3 nucleotides read TGTGCCAGTAGTATGTACCAGGGGCTTGATTACGAGCAGTACTTC. Translated, it gives CASSMYQGLDYEQYF.

The V call is TRBV15, the J call TRBJ1-3, with D tentatively TRBD1 (5 bases). This CDR3 spans 14 amino acids. Germline V CDR1 and CDR2: LNHNV, YYDKDF (reference sequence). Trimming left V 5 bases short and J 0 bases short, with 8 bases between. The CDR3 DNA reads TGTGCCACCAGCGACACAGGCTCTGGAAACACCATATATTTT. It is translated as CATSDTGSGNTIYF.

This chain links TRBV18 with TRBJ2-3; TRBD2 agrees at 8 bases. This CDR3 is built from 18 residues. The J segment lost 1 base and the V segment lost 1 base, leaving 10 bases of the junction unmatched. In germline, CDR1 is KGHSH, CDR2 LQKENI. The DNA for the CDR3 is TGTGCCAGCTCACCACGACTCGGCAGCGGGAGTGGCACAGATACGCAGTATTTT. Translating it yields CASSPRLGSGSGTDTQYF.

The CDR3 DNA follows: TGTGCCACCAGCTCTGGGGGCACTAACTATGGCTACACCTTC. It is translated as CATSSGGTNYGYTF. The V gene is TRBV15, the J gene TRBJ1-2; D perhaps matches TRBD1 (6 bases). With 5 bases removed from V and 0 bases from J, the gap between germline ends came to 10 bases. The germline V gene has CDR1 LNHNV and CDR2 YYDKDF (reference sequence). The CDR3 length is 14 residues.

The J gene is TRBJ2-7, the V gene TRBV6-1; D is undetermined. From germline, CDR1 is MNHNS and CDR2 SASEGT. Trimming took 2 bases from V and 1 from J, leaving 12 bases between them. This CDR3 contains 15 residues. CDR3 sequence: CASSESSGTSYEQYF. CDR3 nucleotide sequence: TGTGCCAGCAGTGAATCATCAGGTACTTCCTACGAGCAGTACTTC.

The rearrangement links TRBV27 to TRBJ1-5; 9 bases align to TRBD1. The V segment lost 3 bases and the J segment 5 bases; nucleotides outside the gene matches: 5. Per the germline V gene, CDR1 is MNHEY and CDR2 is SMNVEV (reference sequence). This CDR3 is 15 amino acids long. The CDR3 coding sequence is TGTGCCAGCAGTTTCGGGACAGGGAACGATCAGCCCCAGCATTTT. Encoded protein: CASSFGTGNDQPQHF.

The chain employs TRBV19 and TRBJ2-4, with TRBD2 matching 8 bases. Germline values: CDR1 LNHDA, CDR2 SQIVND (reference sequence). CDR3 length equals 13 residues. V dropped 1 base and J dropped 7; count of bases not matched to a gene: 0. In nucleotides, the CDR3 is TGTGCCAGTAGTATAGGCGGGAGGAACATTCAGTACTTC. Translation gives CASSIGGRNIQYF.

The chain has TRBV11-3 and TRBJ2-3, with 12 bases that match TRBD1. Trimming removed 3 bases from V and 4 bases from J; junction bases left unmatched: 2. This CDR3 has 15 amino acids. Per germline, CDR1 SGHNT and CDR2 YENEEA. The CDR3 sequence: CASSFGTGGPDTQYF. In nucleotides, the CDR3 is TGTGCCAGCAGCTTCGGGACAGGGGGCCCAGATACGCAGTATTTT.

The rearrangement joins TRBV28 to TRBJ1-5, with 8 bases matching TRBD1. Germline CDR1 MDHEN, CDR2 SYDVKM. The CDR3 is 15 residues long. After removal of 5 bases from V and 9 bases from J, the junction contained 12 bases not matched to a gene. The CDR3: CASSLTTGEDWPQHF. CDR3 coding DNA: TGTGCCAGCAGTCTCACGACAGGGGAGGATTGGCCCCAGCATTTT. The variable domain in full, with the rest retrieved from reference TRBV28 and TRBJ1-5, is DVKVTQSSRYLVKRTGEKVFLECVQDMDHENMFWYRQDPGLGLRLIYFSYDVKMKEKGDIPEGYSVSREKKERFSLILESASTNQTSMYLCASSLTTGEDWPQHFGDGTRLSIL.

J is TRBJ2-1 and V is TRBV28; 11 bases match TRBD2. Germline CDR1 and CDR2: MDHEN and SYDVKM. The junction had 5 bases not matched to a gene; V was cut back by 5 bases and J by 5 bases. The CDR3 is made up of 15 amino acids. The DNA for the CDR3 is TGTGCCAGCAGTCTTCTAGCGGGAGGCAACAATGAGCAGTTCTTC. Its translation is CASSLLAGGNNEQFF.

The J gene is TRBJ2-1, the V gene TRBV4-1; 9 positions agree with TRBD2. The CDR3 is 16 amino acids. Germline loops: CDR1 MGHRA, CDR2 YSYEKL. Unmatched junction bases numbered 12, after V lost 8 bases and J lost 4 bases. The CDR3 coding sequence is TGCGCCAGCGCCAATGTGGGGACTAGCCTTTACAATGAGCAGTTCTTC. It specifies CASANVGTSLYNEQFF.

V is TRBV5-5 and J is TRBJ2-7; D uncertain. The CDR3 totals 14 residues. Germline V gene lookup returns CDR1 SGHKS and CDR2 YYEKEE (reference sequence). The V gene lost 2 bases and the J gene lost 2 bases, with 11 bases spanning the gap. As DNA, the CDR3 is TGTGCCAGCAGCTTCTACAGTCATACCTACGAGCAGTACTTC. It translates to CASSFYSHTYEQYF. Using reference TRBV5-5 and TRBJ2-7 for the parts outside the CDR3, the full variable domain is DAGVTQSPTHLIKTRGQQVTLRCSPISGHKSVSWYQQVLGQGPQFIFQYYEKEERGRGNFPDRFSARQFPNYSSELNVNALLLGDSALYLCASSFYSHTYEQYFGPGTRLTVT.

V gene TRBV29-1 combines with J gene TRBJ2-7; 11 bases map to TRBD1. Germline V gene lookup returns CDR1 SQVTM and CDR2 ANQGSEA. With V trimmed by 6 bases and J by 3 bases, 7 bases remained unmatched. The CDR3 runs 14 residues. The DNA for the CDR3 is TGCAGCGTAGACGGTGGGACAGGGGGCTACGAGCAGTACTTC. This sequence encodes CSVDGGTGGYEQYF.

DNA of the CDR3: TGTGCCAGCAGTTTATCTCCTCGGACTAGCGGGAGTACGGGCGAGCAGTACTTC. It translates to CASSLSPRTSGSTGEQYF. V gene TRBV28 combines with J gene TRBJ2-7; 13 positions match TRBD2. Trimming took 1 base from V and 6 from J; bases not matched to a gene: 12. The germline CDR1 and CDR2 sequences are MDHEN and SYDVKM. The CDR3 length is 18 residues.

The J gene is TRBJ2-5, the V gene TRBV7-9; 8 bases line up with TRBD1. This CDR3 spans 15 amino acids. V trimming: 5 bases; J trimming: 6 bases; junction bases outside the gene matches: 11. Germline loops: CDR1 SEHNR, CDR2 FQNEAQ (reference sequence). CDR3 sequence reads: CASSHPGQERKTQYF. CDR3 DNA sequence: TGTGCCAGCAGCCACCCGGGACAGGAGAGGAAGACCCAGTACTTC.

In nucleotides, the CDR3 is TGTGCCTGGAGACAGGGAGAGACCCAGTACTTC. It is translated as CAWRQGETQYF. The rearrangement uses TRBV30 and TRBJ2-5; tentatively, D is TRBD1 (6 bases). CDR3 length equals 11 residues. Between the trimmed V and J ends, which lost 3 bases and 4 bases, there was a span of 6 bases. The germline CDR1 and CDR2 sequences are GTSNPN and SVGIG (reference sequence).

The V gene is TRBV5-4, the J gene TRBJ2-1; 7 nucleotides match TRBD2. The CDR3 is made up of 16 amino acids. Germline values: CDR1 SGHNT, CDR2 YYREEE (reference sequence). With 4 bases clipped from V and 2 bases from J, the junction kept 9 bases outside the gene matches. The CDR3 region has the DNA TGTGCCAGCAGCCGCCCTAGCGGCGGAGCCTACAATGAGCAGTTCTTC. It codes for CASSRPSGGAYNEQFF. Supplemented by reference TRBV5-4 and TRBJ2-1, the full variable domain reads ETGVTQSPTHLIKTRGQQVTLRCSSQSGHNTVSWYQQALGQGPQFIFQYYREEENGRGNFPPRFSGLQFPNYSSELNVNALELDDSALYLCASSRPSGGAYNEQFFGPGTRLTVL.

CDR3 sequence: CASSWTGTGNGRGGNTIYF. As DNA, the CDR3 is TGCGCCAGCAGCTGGACCGGGACAGGGAATGGTCGCGGTGGAAACACCATATATTTT. The gene calls are TRBV5-1 and TRBJ1-3, with 9 nucleotides matching TRBD1. Germline CDR1 SGHRS, CDR2 YFSETQ. This CDR3 comprises 19 residues. The J segment lost 3 bases and the V segment lost 3 bases, leaving 16 bases of the junction unmatched.